The rows below give T cell receptor beta chains drawn from one sample of a study of beta chain features in type 1 diabetes. The repertoire was sequenced with immunoSEQ multiplex PCR; TCRdb's copy has only in-frame clones and lacks some. The sample has approximately 150,000 clones, more than 60% seen once. Sequenced material: naive CD4+ T cells from blood. The receptors derive from a man younger than 45 with type 1 diabetes. The CDR3 runs from the conserved cysteine through the conserved F or W. D genes are given only for firm matches. The size of a clone is reported for some rows only, either as once, few or many, or as a class for expanded clones.

TRBJ2-3 NA NA TRBV7-9 TGTGCCAGCAGCCCTGGGATGTCGGGCACAGATACGCAGTATTTT CASSPGMSGTDTQYF
TRBJ1-2 once NA TRBV28 TGTGCCAGCAGTTTCGGTAACAGGGATGGCTACACCTTC CASSFGNRDGYTF
TRBJ2-5 NA NA TRBV10-3 TGTGCCATCAGTGTGACCGCCGAGAGGACCCAGTACTTC CAISVTAERTQYF
TRBJ2-6 NA NA TRBV5-1 TGCGCCAGCAGCTTGGTACAGGGTGATGGGGCCAACGTCCTGACTTTC CASSLVQGDGANVLTF
TRBJ2-5 NA NA TRBV10-3 TGTGCCATCAGTGACGAGGGATCACAAGAGACCCAGTACTTC CAISDEGSQETQYF
TRBJ1-4 few TRBD1 TRBV9 TGTGCCAGCAGCGTCCGACAGGGGGCCAGTGAAAAACTGTTTTTT CASSVRQGASEKLFF
TRBJ2-7 NA NA TRBV29-1 TGCAGCGTTGCTAGGTCCGTGCCCTCCTACGAGCAGTACTTC CSVARSVPSYEQYF
TRBJ2-7 NA NA TRBV30 TGTGCCTGGAGTGGGGTGCGTTCTCCAGCGTCCTACGAGCAGTACTTC CAWSGVRSPASYEQYF
TRBJ2-3 NA NA TRBV7-2 TGTGCCAGCAGCACCGACAGGTCTAGCACAGATACGCAGTATTTT CASSTDRSSTDTQYF
TRBJ1-4 NA NA TRBV18 TGTGCCAGCACTCCGGACCGGGGTGGATGGGAACTGTTTTTT CASTPDRGGWELFF
TRBJ2-3 few NA TRBV10-3 TGTGCCATCAGCCTGGAAGATACGCAGTATTTT CAISLEDTQYF
TRBJ2-3 NA NA TRBV18 TGTGCCAGCTCACCACAAACAGATACGCAGTATTTT CASSPQTDTQYF
TRBJ2-7 NA TRBD1 TRBV7-9 TGTGCCAGCAGCCACGGGACAGGCTCCTACGAGCAGTACTTC CASSHGTGSYEQYF
TRBJ2-1 NA NA TRBV13 TGTGCCAGCAGCCCTCCGGGACTCGGGGGATACAATGAGCAGTTCTTC CASSPPGLGGYNEQFF
TRBJ2-7 NA TRBD1 TRBV29-1 TGCAGCGTTGAGAGGACAGGGGGCGATACCTACGAGCAGTACTTC CSVERTGGDTYEQYF
TRBJ2-3 NA NA TRBV10-3 TGTGCCATCAGTGAGTCCAGGAGCACAGATACGCAGTATTTT CAISESRSTDTQYF
TRBJ2-1 few NA TRBV29-1 TGCAGCTCGACAGCTTACAATGAGCAGTTCTTC CSSTAYNEQFF
TRBJ2-1 NA TRBD2 TRBV2 TGTGCCAGCAGTGAACTAGCGGGGGCATACAATGAGCAGTTCTTC CASSELAGAYNEQFF
TRBJ2-3 NA TRBD2 TRBV10-3 TGTGCCATCGAACGCGGGGGTGGGACAGATACGCAGTATTTT CAIERGGGTDTQYF
TRBJ2-7 NA NA TRBV29-1 TGCAGCGTTGACCAGTGGGACGAGCAGTACTTC CSVDQWDEQYF
TRBJ2-4 NA TRBD1 TRBV5-4 TGTGCCAGCAGCCCCAGGCAGGGGGCGGGCGAGAACATTCAGTACTTC CASSPRQGAGENIQYF
TRBJ2-5 few TRBD1 TRBV7-9 TGTGCCAGCAGCCCCGGACAGGCGTTTGAGACCCAGTACTTC CASSPGQAFETQYF
TRBJ1-6 NA NA TRBV28 TGTGCCAGCACCTTCGGTGCCCTCAATTCACCCCTCCACTTT CASTFGALNSPLHF
TRBJ2-7 NA NA TRBV11-2 TGTGCCAGCAATATTCGAGGGCTCGAGCAGTACTTC CASNIRGLEQYF
TRBJ2-5 once NA TRBV30 TGTGCCTGGAGTGTAATGGAGACCCAGTACTTC CAWSVMETQYF
TRBJ2-6 NA NA TRBV29-1 TGCAGCGTTGCCACTTCTGGGGCCAACGTCCTGACTTTC CSVATSGANVLTF
TRBJ2-7 few TRBD2 TRBV7-2 TGTGCCAGCAGCTTAATGGAGGGAGGGCCCTACGAGCAGTACTTC CASSLMEGGPYEQYF